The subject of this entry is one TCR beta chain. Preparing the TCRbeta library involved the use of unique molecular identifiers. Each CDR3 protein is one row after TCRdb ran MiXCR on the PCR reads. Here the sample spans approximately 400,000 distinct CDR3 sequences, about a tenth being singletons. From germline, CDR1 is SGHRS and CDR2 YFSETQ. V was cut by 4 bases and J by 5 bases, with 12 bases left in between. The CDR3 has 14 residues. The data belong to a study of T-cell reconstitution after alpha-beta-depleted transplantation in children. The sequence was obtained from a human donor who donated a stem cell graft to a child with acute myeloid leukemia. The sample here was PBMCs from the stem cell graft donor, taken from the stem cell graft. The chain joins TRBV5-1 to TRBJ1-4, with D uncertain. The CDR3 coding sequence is TGCGCCAGCAGCCCCGGGTCCTTAAATGAAAAACTGTTTTTT. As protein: CASSPGSLNEKLFF.